The 19 T cell receptor beta chains reported below all come from one sample, sequenced in a study of identical twins. In TCRdb, the 5' RACE reads were re-called with MiXCR into one record per CDR3 protein. The repertoire holds more than 200,000 distinct CDR3 sequences, with about 14% as singletons. Sequencing input: memory (CD45RO+) T cells sorted from blood. These receptor sequences come from a woman younger than 35 in good health.

The rearrangement joins TRBV10-2 to TRBJ1-5; 7 positions agree with TRBD1. The CDR3 is 14 residues long. Germline assignment: CDR1 WSHSY and CDR2 SAAADI. Unmatched junction bases numbered 11, after V lost 8 bases and J lost 7 bases. CDR3 loop: CASRGQIMRQPQHF. In DNA, the CDR3 is TGCGCCAGCCGGGGACAGATCATGCGCCAGCCCCAGCATTTT.

The chain uses TRBV20-1 and TRBJ2-7; D unclear. CDR1 and CDR2 from the germline V gene are DFQATT and SNEGSKA (reference sequence). The V gene lost 3 bases and the J gene lost 3 bases, with 6 bases spanning the gap. The CDR3 runs 11 residues. CDR3 nucleotides: TGCAGTGCTAGTGAGTACTACGAGCAGTACTTC. Translating it yields CSASEYYEQYF.

The chain joins TRBV15 to TRBJ1-4; D not certain. The CDR3 spans 15 residues. Germline lookup yields CDR1 LNHNV and CDR2 YYDKDF (reference sequence). Trimming shortened V by 1 base and J by 8 bases, and 14 bases separated the two germline ends. The CDR3 sequence: CATSRVWAVGEKLFF. The CDR3 region has the DNA TGTGCCACCAGCAGAGTCTGGGCGGTAGGGGAAAAACTGTTTTTT. Complete variable domain (other parts from reference TRBV15 and TRBJ1-4): DAMVIQNPRYQVTQFGKPVTLSCSQTLNHNVMYWYQQKSSQAPKLLFHYYDKDFNNEADTPDNFQSRRPNTSFCFLDIRSPGLGDTAMYLCATSRVWAVGEKLFFGSGTQLSVL.

The V call is TRBV10-2, the J call TRBJ2-7; the match to TRBD2 covers 10 bases. J was trimmed by 6 bases and V by 5 bases; bases with no gene match: 13. This CDR3 comprises 16 residues. Germline V gene data show CDR1 as WSHSY and CDR2 as SAAADI. The CDR3 nucleotides are TGCGCCAGCAGTTCCCACGCGGCTAGCGGGAGAGGCGAGCAGTACTTC. It yields the protein CASSSHAASGRGEQYF.

This chain connects TRBV7-8 to TRBJ2-4; the D is unclear. Germline V gene lookup returns CDR1 SGHVS and CDR2 FQNEAQ. Trimming pared 5 bases from V and 9 bases from J, leaving 17 bases between. The CDR3 covers 14 residues. CDR3 DNA sequence: TGTGCCAGCAGCCCCCTTAGTGGGGATGGCATTCAGTACTTC. Protein product: CASSPLSGDGIQYF.

This clonotype was seen a few times. This chain links TRBV12-3 or TRBV12-4 with TRBJ1-2, with TRBD1 matching 7 bases. The CDR3 is 15 amino acids. Trimming removed 2 bases from V and 1 base from J; junction bases left unmatched: 4. CDR3 region: CASSLKRGRNYGYTF. The CDR3 coding sequence is TGTGCCAGCAGTTTAAAAAGGGGGCGTAACTATGGCTACACCTTC.

This clonotype came up many times. The CDR3 protein is CASSWGDRAYNEQFF. The DNA of the CDR3 is TGTGCCAGCAGCTGGGGGGACCGCGCCTACAATGAGCAGTTCTTC. The chain recombines TRBV12-3 or TRBV12-4 with TRBJ2-1, with D perhaps matching TRBD2 (6 bases). The CDR3 consists of 15 residues. Deletions cut 6 bases from V and 2 bases from J, with 14 bases between.

The J gene is TRBJ2-7, the V gene TRBV28; 9 positions agree with TRBD2. J gave up 2 bases and V 6 bases, and 8 bases lay outside the gene matches. The V gene's germline CDR1 is MDHEN and CDR2 SYDVKM. This CDR3 has 15 residues. In DNA, the CDR3 is TGTGCCAGCAGCATTAGCGGGGGACCCGCCTACGAGCAGTACTTC. Amino acids: CASSISGGPAYEQYF.

The chain joins TRBV5-1 to TRBJ2-6; 11 bases are a match to TRBD1. The germline V gene encodes CDR1 SGHRS and CDR2 YFSETQ. The CDR3 runs to 16 residues. Germline trimming cut 3 bases from V and 2 bases from J; bases unmatched to any gene: 1. The CDR3 sequence is CASSSGQGAGANVLTF. DNA for the CDR3: TGCGCCAGCAGCTCGGGACAGGGGGCTGGGGCCAACGTCCTGACTTTC.

The V gene is TRBV20-1, the J gene TRBJ1-1; no definite D call. V shed 5 bases and J shed 8 bases, with 9 bases lying between them. Germline-derived CDR1 and CDR2 are DFQATT and SNEGSKA (reference sequence). The CDR3 has 10 residues. This chain's CDR3 is CSAGGFEAFF. The DNA for the CDR3 is TGCAGTGCTGGCGGCTTCGAAGCTTTCTTT.

This chain connects TRBV4-1 to TRBJ2-1, with 9 bases identical to TRBD1. This CDR3 spans 17 amino acids. J was trimmed by 8 bases and V by 2 bases; bases with no gene match: 13. Germline CDR1 is MGHRA and CDR2 is YSYEKL. CDR3 sequence reads: CASSQSPPGQGRDEQFF. DNA for the CDR3: TGCGCCAGCAGCCAAAGCCCCCCTGGACAGGGGAGGGATGAGCAGTTCTTC.

V gene TRBV9 combines with J gene TRBJ2-5, with 13 bases that match TRBD2. The ends lost 4 bases at V and 2 bases at J; junction bases unmatched: 8. The CDR3 has 17 amino acids. Germline-derived CDR1 and CDR2 are SGDLS and YYNGEE. The CDR3 protein is CASSRLAGGLLQETQYF. CDR3 DNA: TGTGCCAGCAGCCGACTAGCGGGGGGACTCCTTCAAGAGACCCAGTACTTC.

This chain uses TRBV4-3 with TRBJ2-4; D unclear. Germline assignment: CDR1 LGHNA and CDR2 YSLEER. The V end was cut by 0 bases, the J end by 7 bases, with 13 bases between. The CDR3 loop spans 15 amino acids. The CDR3 is CASSQDGVKWNIQYF. The CDR3 bases are TGCGCCAGCAGCCAAGATGGGGTTAAGTGGAACATTCAGTACTTC.

This clonotype appeared many times. This rearrangement joins TRBV7-8 to TRBJ2-7; the D gene is possibly TRBD2 (5 bases). CDR3 length: 13 residues. The V end was cut by 7 bases, the J end by 2 bases, with 12 bases between. CDR1 is SGHVS and CDR2 is FQNEAQ in the germline V gene. CDR3 sequence (DNA): TGTGCCAGCAAACCGAGGGCTACCTACGAGCAGTACTTC. It translates to CASKPRATYEQYF.

The rearrangement joins TRBV20-1 to TRBJ2-3; 8 bases line up with TRBD2. CDR1 and CDR2 from the germline V gene are DFQATT and SNEGSKA (reference sequence). This CDR3 is built from 15 residues. With V trimmed by 6 bases and J by 3 bases, 11 bases remained unmatched. The CDR3 loop reads CSAVGGAWETDTQYF. The CDR3 DNA follows: TGCAGTGCGGTCGGGGGGGCCTGGGAAACAGATACGCAGTATTTT.

There are many counts of this clonotype. The chain links TRBV5-1 to TRBJ1-2, with 9 bases fitting TRBD1. V lost 3 bases to trimming and J lost 7 bases; unmatched junction nucleotides: 1. This CDR3 is 12 amino acids long. Per germline, CDR1 SGHRS and CDR2 YFSETQ. Written as DNA, the CDR3 is TGCGCCAGCAGCTGGGGACAGGGTGGCTACACCTTC. It codes for CASSWGQGGYTF.

This clonotype was counted between two and nine times. The CDR3 nucleotides read TGTGCCAGCACCACACGAGGGACAGGGGAATCACCCCTCCACTTT. It specifies CASTTRGTGESPLHF. The V call is TRBV12-3 or TRBV12-4, the J call TRBJ1-6, with 10 bases identical to TRBD1. Trimming took 7 bases from V and 10 from J; bases not matched to a gene: 10. The CDR3 contains 15 residues.

J is TRBJ1-2 and V is TRBV5-1; D is unresolved. CDR1 and CDR2 (germline): SGHRS, YFSETQ. This CDR3 is 13 amino acids long. V was trimmed by 5 bases and J by 8 bases, leaving 16 bases between them. The CDR3 DNA follows: TGCGCCAGCAGGGTAGACCCGACTCTGGGCTACACCTTC. Translated, it gives CASRVDPTLGYTF.

J is TRBJ2-3 and V is TRBV10-3; TRBD2 matches 7 bases. Trimming took 2 bases from V and 0 from J; bases not matched to a gene: 5. The germline V gene encodes CDR1 ENHRY and CDR2 SYGVKD. The CDR3 has 16 residues. CDR3 sequence: CAISETSVLSTDTQYF. The CDR3 DNA follows: TGTGCCATCAGTGAGACTAGCGTACTTAGCACAGATACGCAGTATTTT.